Presented here are 2 T cell receptor beta chains from one specimen sequenced in a study of beta chain features in type 1 diabetes. The whole isolated RNA underwent reverse transcription, so sequencing captured expressed TCRB transcripts. Produced via immunoSEQ multiplex PCR; TCRdb's table is partial and in-frame only. The sample yields around 150,000 clones, less than 9% seen once. Source material: central memory CD4+ T cells from blood. The source is a woman aged 25 to 45 in good health.

This clone turned up a few times. This sequence joins TRBV19 and TRBJ2-5; D remains unclear. The CDR3 extends over 12 amino acids. Germline assignment: CDR1 LNHDA and CDR2 SQIVND (reference sequence). With 4 bases removed from V and 5 bases from J, the gap between germline ends came to 8 bases. The CDR3 coding sequence is TGTGCCAGTAGTAACCACGGGGAGACCCAGTACTTC. It specifies CASSNHGETQYF.

The chain couples TRBV7-2 to TRBJ1-5; D is undetermined. V gave up 8 bases and J gave up 1 base, with 6 bases separating them. The germline V gene has CDR1 SGHTA and CDR2 FQGNSA. This CDR3 has 12 residues. The CDR3 reads CASGLSNQPQHF. The CDR3 DNA follows: TGTGCCAGCGGACTCAGCAATCAGCCCCAGCATTTT.